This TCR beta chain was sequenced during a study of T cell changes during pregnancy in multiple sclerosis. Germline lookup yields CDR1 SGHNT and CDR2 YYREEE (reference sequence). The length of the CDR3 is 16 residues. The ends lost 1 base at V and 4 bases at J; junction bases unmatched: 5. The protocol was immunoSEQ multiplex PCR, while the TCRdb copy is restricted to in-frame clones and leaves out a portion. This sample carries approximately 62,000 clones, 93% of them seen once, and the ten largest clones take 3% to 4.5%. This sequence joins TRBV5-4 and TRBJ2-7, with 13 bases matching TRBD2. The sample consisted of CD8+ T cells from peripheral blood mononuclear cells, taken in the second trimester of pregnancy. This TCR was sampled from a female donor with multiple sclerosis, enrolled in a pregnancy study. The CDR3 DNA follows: TGTGCCAGCAGCTTGACTAGCGGGAGGGCCCCATACGAGCAGTACTTC. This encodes CASSLTSGRAPYEQYF.